One sample yielded the 3 T cell receptor beta chains listed below, sequenced in a study of blood T cell repertoires in COVID-19. Repertoires were generated with immunoSEQ multiplex PCR, while TCRdb's copy carries only in-frame clones and drops some. The sample has under 350,000 clones; about 93% are singletons. The sequenced sample consisted of peripheral blood. The receptors were gathered from a woman in her twenties or thirties with COVID-19, enrolled during active disease.

This CDR3 is CVQRGARNLGGELFF. In DNA form, the CDR3 reads TGTGTCCAACGGGGGGCTAGGAATTTAGGCGGGGAGCTGTTTTTT. The rearrangement joins TRBV2 to TRBJ2-2, with D maybe TRBD2 (7 bases). Per the germline V gene, CDR1 is SNHLY and CDR2 is FYNNEI. CDR3 length: 15 amino acids.

The rearrangement joins TRBV30 to TRBJ2-3, with 7 bases aligning to TRBD2. J was trimmed by 4 bases and V by 3 bases; bases with no gene match: 4. CDR1 and CDR2 (germline): GTSNPN, SVGIG (reference sequence). CDR3 length equals 13 residues. The DNA of the CDR3 is TGTGCCTGGAGCAACGGGGGGTCAGATACGCAGTATTTT. Its translation is CAWSNGGSDTQYF.

The chain employs TRBV30 and TRBJ2-1, with 7 bases matching TRBD2. V shed 5 bases and J 2 bases; nucleotides not matched to a gene: 9. Per germline, CDR1 GTSNPN and CDR2 SVGIG (reference sequence). The CDR3 runs to 15 residues. The CDR3, as DNA: TGTGCCTGGGCGAGGCGGGGAGGGCCCTACAATGAGCAGTTCTTC. Its translation is CAWARRGGPYNEQFF.